This T cell receptor (beta chain) is from a study of blood T cell repertoires in COVID-19. Clones were read by immunoSEQ multiplex PCR, and TCRdb kept only the in-frame ones, dropping some. The table has some 15,000 clones, about 91% seen once. This CDR3 has 18 residues. The V end was cut by 0 bases, the J end by 0 bases, with 17 bases between. Germline lookup yields CDR1 SGDLS and CDR2 YYNGEE. In its sample, this clone was seen a few times. Input material: peripheral blood. This chain uses TRBV9 with TRBJ2-3; a possible D gene is TRBD1 (5 bases). The TCR was taken from a human donor in a cohort sampled during active COVID-19. DNA for the CDR3: TGTGCCAGCAGCGTAGCTGGGCAGGGTAGGGGTAGCACAGATACGCAGTATTTT. Its translation: CASSVAGQGRGSTDTQYF.